This T cell receptor (beta chain) was captured by sequencing in a study of cytomegalovirus exposure and HLA in healthy donors. The PCR was carried out with 60 Vbeta primers and 13 Jbeta primers. The method was immunoSEQ multiplex PCR; TCRdb's version includes in-frame clones alone and lacks a portion of them. The profile shows over 50,000 clones, around 87% of them singletons. The germline gives CDR1 SGHNT, CDR2 YYREEE (reference sequence). The CDR3 contains 15 residues. V shed 4 bases and J 4 bases; nucleotides not matched to a gene: 7. The clonotype comes from a man aged 18 to 29 in good health and CMV-seronegative. The chain uses TRBV5-4 and TRBJ2-2; 7 positions match TRBD1. The sequencing sample was made of PBMCs. The CDR3 nucleotides read TGTGCCAGCAGCGACACTGGGACAGCCACCGGGGAGCTGTTTTTT. Protein product: CASSDTGTATGELFF.